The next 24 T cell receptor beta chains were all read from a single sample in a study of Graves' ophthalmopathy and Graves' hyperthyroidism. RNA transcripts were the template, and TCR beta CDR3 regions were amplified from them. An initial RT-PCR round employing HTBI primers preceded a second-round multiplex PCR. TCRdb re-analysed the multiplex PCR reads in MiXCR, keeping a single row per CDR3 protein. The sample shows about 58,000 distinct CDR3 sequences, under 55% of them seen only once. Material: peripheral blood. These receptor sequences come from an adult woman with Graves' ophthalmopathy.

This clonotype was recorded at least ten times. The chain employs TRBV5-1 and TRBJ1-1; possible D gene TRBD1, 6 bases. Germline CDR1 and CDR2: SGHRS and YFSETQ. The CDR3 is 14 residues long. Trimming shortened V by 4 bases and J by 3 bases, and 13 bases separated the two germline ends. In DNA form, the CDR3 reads TGCGCCAGCAGCACCCGGGGGGGGCACACTGAAGCTTTCTTT. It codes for CASSTRGGHTEAFF.

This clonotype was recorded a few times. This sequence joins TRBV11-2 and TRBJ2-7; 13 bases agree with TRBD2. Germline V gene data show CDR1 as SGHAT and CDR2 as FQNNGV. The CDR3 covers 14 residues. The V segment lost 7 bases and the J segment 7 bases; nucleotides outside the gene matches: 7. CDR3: CASTRTSGSREQYF. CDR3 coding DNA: TGTGCCAGCACCCGGACTAGCGGGAGTAGGGAGCAGTACTTC.

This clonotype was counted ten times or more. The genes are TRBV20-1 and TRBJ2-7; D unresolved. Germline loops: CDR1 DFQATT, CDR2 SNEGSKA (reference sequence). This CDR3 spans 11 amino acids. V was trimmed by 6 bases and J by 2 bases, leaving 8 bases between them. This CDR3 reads CSAETAYEQYF. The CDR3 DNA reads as TGCAGTGCGGAGACTGCCTACGAGCAGTACTTC.

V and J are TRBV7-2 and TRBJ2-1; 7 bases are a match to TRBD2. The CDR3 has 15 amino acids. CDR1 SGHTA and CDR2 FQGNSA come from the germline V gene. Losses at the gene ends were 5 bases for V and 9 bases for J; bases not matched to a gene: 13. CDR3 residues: CTSSVDGGSRGEQFF. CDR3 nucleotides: TGTACCAGCAGCGTTGACGGCGGGAGCCGGGGTGAGCAGTTCTTC.

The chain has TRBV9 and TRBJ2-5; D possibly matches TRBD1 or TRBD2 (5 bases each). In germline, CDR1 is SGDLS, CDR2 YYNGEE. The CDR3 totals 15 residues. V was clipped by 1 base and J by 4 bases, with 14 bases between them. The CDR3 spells CASSVSGGTLETQYF. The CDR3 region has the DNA TGTGCCAGCAGCGTATCAGGTGGGACGTTAGAGACCCAGTACTTC. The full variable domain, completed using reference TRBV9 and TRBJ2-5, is DSGVTQTPKHLITATGQRVTLRCSPRSGDLSVYWYQQSLDQGLQFLIQYYNGEERAKGNILERFSAQQFPDLHSELNLSSLELGDSALYFCASSVSGGTLETQYFGPGTRLLVL.

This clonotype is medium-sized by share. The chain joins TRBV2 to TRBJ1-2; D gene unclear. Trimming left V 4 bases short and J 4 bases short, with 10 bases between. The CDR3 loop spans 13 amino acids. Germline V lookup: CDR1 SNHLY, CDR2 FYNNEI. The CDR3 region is CASSVAVLYGYTF. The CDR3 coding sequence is TGTGCCAGCAGTGTTGCTGTTCTCTATGGCTACACCTTC.

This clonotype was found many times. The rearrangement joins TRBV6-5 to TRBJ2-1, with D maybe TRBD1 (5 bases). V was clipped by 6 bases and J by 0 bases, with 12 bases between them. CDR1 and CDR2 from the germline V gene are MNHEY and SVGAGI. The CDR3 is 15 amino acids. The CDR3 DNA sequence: TGTGCCAGCAGGGACAAGCCGAGCTCCTACAATGAGCAGTTCTTC. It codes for CASRDKPSSYNEQFF.

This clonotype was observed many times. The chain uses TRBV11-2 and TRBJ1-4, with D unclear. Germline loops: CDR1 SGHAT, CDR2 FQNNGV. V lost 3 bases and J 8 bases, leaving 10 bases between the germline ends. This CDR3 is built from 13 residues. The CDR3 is CASSFSPEEKLFF. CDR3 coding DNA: TGTGCCAGCAGCTTCTCGCCTGAGGAAAAACTGTTTTTT. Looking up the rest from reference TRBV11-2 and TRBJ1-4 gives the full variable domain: EAGVAQSPRYKIIEKRQSVAFWCNPISGHATLYWYQQILGQGPKLLIQFQNNGVVDDSQLPKDRFSAERLKGVDSTLKIQPAKLEDSAVYLCASSFSPEEKLFFGSGTQLSVL.

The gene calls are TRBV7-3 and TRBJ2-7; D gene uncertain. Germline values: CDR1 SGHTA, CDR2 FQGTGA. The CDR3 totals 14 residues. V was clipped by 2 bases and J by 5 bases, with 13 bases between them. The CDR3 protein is CASSLSKGMNEQYV. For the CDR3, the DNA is TGTGCCAGCAGCTTATCAAAGGGAATGAACGAGCAGTACGTC.

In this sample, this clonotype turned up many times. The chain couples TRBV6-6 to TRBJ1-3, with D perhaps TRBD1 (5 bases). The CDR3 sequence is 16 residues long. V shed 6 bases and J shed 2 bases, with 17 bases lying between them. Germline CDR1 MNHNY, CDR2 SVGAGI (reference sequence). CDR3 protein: CASSSLGVGTGNTIYF. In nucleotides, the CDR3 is TGTGCCAGCAGCTCCCTGGGGGTAGGGACTGGAAACACCATATATTTT.

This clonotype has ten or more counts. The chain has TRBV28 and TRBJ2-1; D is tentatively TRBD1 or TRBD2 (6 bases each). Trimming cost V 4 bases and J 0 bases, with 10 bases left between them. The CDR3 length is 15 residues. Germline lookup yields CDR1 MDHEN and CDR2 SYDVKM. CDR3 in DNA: TGTGCCAGCAGTTACGGGGGCACCTCCTACAATGAGCAGTTCTTC. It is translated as CASSYGGTSYNEQFF. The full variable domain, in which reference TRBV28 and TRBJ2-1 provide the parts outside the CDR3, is DVKVTQSSRYLVKRTGEKVFLECVQDMDHENMFWYRQDPGLGLRLIYFSYDVKMKEKGDIPEGYSVSREKKERFSLILESASTNQTSMYLCASSYGGTSYNEQFFGPGTRLTVL.

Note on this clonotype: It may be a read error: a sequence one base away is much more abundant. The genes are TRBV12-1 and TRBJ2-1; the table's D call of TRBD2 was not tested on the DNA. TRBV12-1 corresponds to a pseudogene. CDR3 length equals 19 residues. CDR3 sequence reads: CASTLDRETGLAGENEQLF. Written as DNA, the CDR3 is TGTGCCAGCACTCTCGACCGGGAAACGGGACTAGCGGGAGAAAATGAGCAGCTCTTC.

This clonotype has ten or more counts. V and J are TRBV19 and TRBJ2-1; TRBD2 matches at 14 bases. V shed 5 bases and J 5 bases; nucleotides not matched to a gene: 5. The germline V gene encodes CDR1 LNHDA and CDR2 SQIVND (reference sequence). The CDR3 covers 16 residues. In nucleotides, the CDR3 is TGTGCCAGTAGTGTACTGGGACTAGCGGGAGACAATGAGCAGTTCTTC. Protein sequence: CASSVLGLAGDNEQFF. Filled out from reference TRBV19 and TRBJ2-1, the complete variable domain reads DGGITQSPKYLFRKEGQNVTLSCEQNLNHDAMYWYRQDPGQGLRLIYYSQIVNDFQKGDIAEGYSVSREKKESFPLTVTSAQKNPTAFYLCASSVLGLAGDNEQFFGPGTRLTVL.

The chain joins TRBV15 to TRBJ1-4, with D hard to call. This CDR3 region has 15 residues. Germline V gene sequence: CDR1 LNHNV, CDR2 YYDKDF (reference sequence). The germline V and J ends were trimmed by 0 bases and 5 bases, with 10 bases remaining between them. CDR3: CATSRDIGDNEKLFF. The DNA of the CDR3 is TGTGCCACCAGCAGAGATATAGGAGACAATGAAAAACTGTTTTTT.

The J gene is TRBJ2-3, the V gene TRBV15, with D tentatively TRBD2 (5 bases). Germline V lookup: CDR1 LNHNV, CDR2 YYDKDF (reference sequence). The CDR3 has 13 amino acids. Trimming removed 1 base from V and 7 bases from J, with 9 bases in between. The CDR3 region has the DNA TGTGCCACCAGCAGAGGGTCCGGGAATACGCAGTATTTT. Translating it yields CATSRGSGNTQYF.

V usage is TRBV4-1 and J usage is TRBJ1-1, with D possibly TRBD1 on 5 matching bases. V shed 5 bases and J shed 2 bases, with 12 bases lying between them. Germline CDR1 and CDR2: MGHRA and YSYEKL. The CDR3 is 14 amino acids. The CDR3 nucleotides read TGCGCCAGCAGCAAAGGGAGGGGAAACACTGAAGCTTTCTTT. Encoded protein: CASSKGRGNTEAFF.

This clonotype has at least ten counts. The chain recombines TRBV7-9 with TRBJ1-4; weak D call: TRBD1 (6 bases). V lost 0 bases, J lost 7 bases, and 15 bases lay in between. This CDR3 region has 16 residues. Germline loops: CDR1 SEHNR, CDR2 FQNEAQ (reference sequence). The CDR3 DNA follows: TGTGCCAGCAGCTTAGCGGGGTCCACAGGGCGTGAAAAACTGTTTTTT. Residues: CASSLAGSTGREKLFF.

The CDR3 sequence is CASSIDPTPGAQYF. CDR3 nucleotides: TGTGCCAGTAGTATTGACCCTACCCCGGGTGCGCAGTATTTT. The genes are TRBV19 and TRBJ2-3; D is unresolved. The CDR3 length is 14 residues. Trimming stripped 3 bases from V and 10 bases from J, with 17 bases between. Germline V lookup: CDR1 LNHDA, CDR2 SQIVND (reference sequence).

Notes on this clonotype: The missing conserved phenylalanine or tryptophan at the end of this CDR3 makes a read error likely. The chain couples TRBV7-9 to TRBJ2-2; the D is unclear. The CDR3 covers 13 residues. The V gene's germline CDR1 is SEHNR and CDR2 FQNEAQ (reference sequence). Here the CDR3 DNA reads TGCGCCAGCAGCTTAGACATAGGCGGGGAGCTGTTTTCT. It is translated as CASSLDIGGELFS.

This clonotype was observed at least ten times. For the CDR3, the DNA is TGCGCCAGCAGCATTGGACTCCAGGGGTTTCAAGAGACCCAGTACTTC. Translating it yields CASSIGLQGFQETQYF. The gene calls are TRBV5-1 and TRBJ2-5; D is possibly TRBD1 (6 bases). With 4 bases removed from V and 2 bases from J, the gap between germline ends came to 18 bases. This CDR3 is 16 amino acids long. Germline V CDR1 and CDR2: SGHRS, YFSETQ. The full variable domain, with the rest looked up from reference TRBV5-1 and TRBJ2-5, is KAGVTQTPRYLIKTRGQQVTLSCSPISGHRSVSWYQQTPGQGLQFLFEYFSETQRNKGNFPGRFSGRQFSNSRSEMNVSTLELGDSALYLCASSIGLQGFQETQYFGPGTRLLVL.

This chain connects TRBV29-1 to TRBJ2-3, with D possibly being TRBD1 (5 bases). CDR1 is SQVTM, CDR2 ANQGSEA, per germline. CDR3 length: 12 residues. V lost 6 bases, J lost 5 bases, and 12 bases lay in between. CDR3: CSVTRGGDTQYF. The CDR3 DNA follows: TGCAGCGTCACAAGGGGCGGAGATACGCAGTATTTT.

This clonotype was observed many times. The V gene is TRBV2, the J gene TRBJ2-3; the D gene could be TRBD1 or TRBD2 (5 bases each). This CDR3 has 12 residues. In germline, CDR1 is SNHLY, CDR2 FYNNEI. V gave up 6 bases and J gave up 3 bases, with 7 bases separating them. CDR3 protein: CASSWGTDTQYF. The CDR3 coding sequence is TGTGCCAGCAGCTGGGGGACAGATACGCAGTATTTT.

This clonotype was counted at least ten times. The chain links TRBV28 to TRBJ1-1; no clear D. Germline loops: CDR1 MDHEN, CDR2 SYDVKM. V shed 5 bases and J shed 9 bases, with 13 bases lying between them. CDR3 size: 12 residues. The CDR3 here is CASSVPTRKAFF. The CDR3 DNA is TGTGCCAGCAGTGTGCCTACACGGAAAGCTTTCTTT. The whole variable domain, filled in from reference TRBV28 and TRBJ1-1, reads DVKVTQSSRYLVKRTGEKVFLECVQDMDHENMFWYRQDPGLGLRLIYFSYDVKMKEKGDIPEGYSVSREKKERFSLILESASTNQTSMYLCASSVPTRKAFFGQGTRLTVV.

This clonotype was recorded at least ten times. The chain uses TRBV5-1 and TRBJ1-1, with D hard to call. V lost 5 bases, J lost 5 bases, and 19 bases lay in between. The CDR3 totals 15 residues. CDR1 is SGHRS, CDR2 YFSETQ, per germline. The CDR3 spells CASRSGNQFGTEAFF. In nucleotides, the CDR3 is TGCGCCAGCAGATCAGGAAACCAGTTCGGGACTGAAGCTTTCTTT. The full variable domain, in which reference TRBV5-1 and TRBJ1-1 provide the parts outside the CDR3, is KAGVTQTPRYLIKTRGQQVTLSCSPISGHRSVSWYQQTPGQGLQFLFEYFSETQRNKGNFPGRFSGRQFSNSRSEMNVSTLELGDSALYLCASRSGNQFGTEAFFGQGTRLTVV.